Sequencing of this T cell receptor (beta chain) was carried out in a study of T cell repertoires in cytomegalovirus infection. The germline gives CDR1 SGHAT, CDR2 FQNNGV. The CDR3 totals 16 residues. Comments on this clonotype: An end of the junction does not agree with germline; a read error may underlie this.

TCRdb redid the calling of the reads with MiXCR, one entry per CDR3 protein. The data show 150,000 to 200,000 distinct CDR3 sequences, roughly a fifth seen once. This sequence originates from a human donor in good health (CMV status not recorded). Some clones in this sample may be carry-over from other donors' samples. The chain is built from TRBV11-2 and TRBJ2-5, with 7 bases lining up with TRBD2. Input material: PBMCs. The DNA of the CDR3 is TGTGCCAACAGCTTAAAGCTCACAGCGGGACAAGAGACCCAGTACTTC. It translates to CANSLKLTAGQETQYF.